This T cell receptor (beta chain) comes out of a study of OX40 agonist ivuxolimab in advanced cancers. Study summary: Ivuxolimab was administered intravenously to patients at 0.01 to 10 mg/kg every 2 weeks.

Clones were sequenced by immunoSEQ multiplex PCR, and TCRdb holds only the in-frame ones, with some missing. This table has 65,000 to 80,000 clones, roughly 93% appearing once. Germline assignment: CDR1 LGHNA and CDR2 YSLEER. This CDR3 region has 15 residues. V lost 0 bases and J 0 bases, leaving 9 bases between the germline ends. Sequenced material: CD4+ or CD8+ T cells sorted from blood, taken in a trial of the OX40 agonist ivuxolimab. The rearrangement joins TRBV4-3 to TRBJ2-7, with TRBD2 as a possible D gene (5 bases). This sequence was found in an adult with an advanced solid tumor such as melanoma, head and neck, liver or kidney cancer. The CDR3 nucleotides read TGCGCCAGCAGCCAAGATTTGGGGAGCTCCTACGAGCAGTACTTC. This encodes CASSQDLGSSYEQYF.